Shown below are 14 T cell receptor beta chains from a single sample sequenced in a study of cytomegalovirus exposure and HLA in healthy donors. The study ran its PCR with 60 Vbeta and 13 Jbeta primers. Sequencing used immunoSEQ multiplex PCR; TCRdb keeps in-frame clones, though not all of them. The profile covers approximately 55,000 clones, with around 81% appearing a single time and 2% to 2.5% taken by the ten largest. The sequencing sample was made of PBMCs. Receptor source: a boy aged 5 to 17 in good health and CMV-seropositive.

The V call is TRBV7-2, the J call TRBJ2-1, with D possibly matching TRBD1 (5 bases). V was cut by 5 bases and J by 7 bases, with 21 bases left in between. This CDR3 has 16 residues. Germline CDR1 and CDR2: SGHTA and FQGNSA. The CDR3 here is CASSKQGVAPGNEQFF. The CDR3, as DNA: TGTGCCAGCAGCAAGCAGGGCGTAGCTCCTGGAAATGAGCAGTTCTTC.

This chain connects TRBV13 to TRBJ2-5, with unresolved D. CDR1 is PRHDT and CDR2 is FYEKMQ in the germline V gene (reference sequence). CDR3 length equals 13 residues. Trimming stripped 6 bases from V and 4 bases from J, with 12 bases between. The CDR3 nucleotides are TGTGCCAGCAGACACGGAGCTCGAGAGACCCAGTACTTC. This encodes CASRHGARETQYF. Combining the CDR3 with reference TRBV13 and TRBJ2-5 gives the whole variable domain AAGVIQSPRHLIKEKRETATLKCYPIPRHDTVYWYQQGPGQDPQFLISFYEKMQSDKGSIPDRFSAQQFSDYHSELNMSSLELGDSALYFCASRHGARETQYFGPGTRLLVL.

CDR3 residues: CASSLSLETQYF. CDR3 sequence (DNA): TGTGCCAGCAGCTTGTCTCTGGAGACCCAGTACTTC. V usage is TRBV5-6 and J usage is TRBJ2-5, with no clear D. With 1 base removed from V and 5 bases from J, the gap between germline ends came to 6 bases. Germline V gives CDR1 SGHDT, CDR2 YYEEEE. This CDR3 region has 12 residues.

V and J are TRBV5-1 and TRBJ2-5; a possible D gene is TRBD2 (5 bases). Matching the DNA end better, TRBJ2-7 makes the J call doubtful. This CDR3 has 14 residues. CDR1 is SGHRS and CDR2 is YFSETQ in the germline V gene. CDR3 sequence reads: CASKATGSLYEQYF. In nucleotides, the CDR3 is TGCGCCAGCAAGGCGACGGGATCTCTCTACGAGCAGTACTTC.

This clone was observed a single time. The J gene is TRBJ2-3, the V gene TRBV9; D not resolved. This CDR3 contains 12 residues. Deletions cut 2 bases from V and 5 bases from J, with 6 bases between. CDR1 and CDR2 (germline): SGDLS, YYNGEE. CDR3 residues: CASSVSQDTQYF. For the CDR3, the DNA is TGTGCCAGCAGCGTGTCCCAAGATACGCAGTATTTT. Supplemented by reference TRBV9 and TRBJ2-3, the full variable domain reads DSGVTQTPKHLITATGQRVTLRCSPRSGDLSVYWYQQSLDQGLQFLIQYYNGEERAKGNILERFSAQQFPDLHSELNLSSLELGDSALYFCASSVSQDTQYFGPGTRLTVL.

The chain uses TRBV6-1 and TRBJ2-2, with 7 bases fitting TRBD2. CDR3 size: 15 residues. V was pared by 2 bases and J by 2 bases, with 2 bases of the junction left unmatched. The V gene's germline CDR1 is MNHNS and CDR2 SASEGT. CDR3 residues: CASSEWGGNTGELFF. The DNA of the CDR3 is TGTGCCAGCAGTGAATGGGGGGGAAACACCGGGGAGCTGTTTTTT.

The V call is TRBV6-1, the J call TRBJ1-1; TRBD1 agrees at 10 bases. Losses at the gene ends were 7 bases for V and 10 bases for J; bases not matched to a gene: 12. Germline V gene lookup returns CDR1 MNHNS and CDR2 SASEGT. This CDR3 is built from 14 residues. The CDR3 region has the DNA TGTGCCAGCAACTCTGGACAGGGGGAGGCCGGAGCTTTCTTT. Encoded protein: CASNSGQGEAGAFF.

CDR3 nucleotides: TGTGCCAGCAGCTTAGACCCACAAGCCTACGAGCAGTACTTC. Translated, it gives CASSLDPQAYEQYF. The chain carries TRBV11-3 and TRBJ2-7; the D is unclear. Trimming cost V 0 bases and J 2 bases, with 8 bases left between them. This CDR3 contains 14 residues. CDR1 is SGHNT, CDR2 YENEEA, per germline.

The chain links TRBV9 to TRBJ1-2; 8 bases match TRBD1. The CDR3 sequence is 15 residues long. With V trimmed by 3 bases and J by 8 bases, 12 bases remained unmatched. Germline assignment: CDR1 SGDLS and CDR2 YYNGEE. In DNA, the CDR3 is TGTGCCAGCAGCGACGGGACAGGAATGGCTCAGGGCTACACCTTC. Translated: CASSDGTGMAQGYTF. Combining the CDR3 with reference TRBV9 and TRBJ1-2 gives the whole variable domain DSGVTQTPKHLITATGQRVTLRCSPRSGDLSVYWYQQSLDQGLQFLIQYYNGEERAKGNILERFSAQQFPDLHSELNLSSLELGDSALYFCASSDGTGMAQGYTFGSGTRLTVV.

The chain carries TRBV5-6 and TRBJ1-6, with D maybe TRBD1 (5 bases). CDR1 is SGHDT and CDR2 is YYEEEE in the germline V gene. The ends were cut back, 3 bases at V and 5 bases at J, with 21 bases in the middle. This CDR3 is built from 18 residues. CDR3 DNA sequence: TGTGCCAGCAGCTCCGTACGACCGACAGAAAAGAATAATTCACCCCTCCACTTT. Its protein is CASSSVRPTEKNNSPLHF.

V and J are TRBV10-2 and TRBJ1-1; a weak D match, TRBD1 (5 bases). CDR3 length equals 16 residues. V was trimmed by 2 bases and J by 5 bases, leaving 18 bases between them. The V gene's germline CDR1 is WSHSY and CDR2 SAAADI. Here the CDR3 DNA reads TGCGCCAGCAGTGAGCCACGGGACGCCGGGGGGACTGAAGCTTTCTTT. Translated, it gives CASSEPRDAGGTEAFF.

The chain joins TRBV5-1 to TRBJ2-1, with 15 bases matching TRBD2. Germline V gene sequence: CDR1 SGHRS, CDR2 YFSETQ. The CDR3 consists of 19 residues. J was trimmed by 3 bases and V by 4 bases; bases with no gene match: 11. DNA of the CDR3: TGCGCCAGCAGCCAAAAGGGGACTAGCGGGGGGTCAGTCTACAATGAGCAGTTCTTC. It specifies CASSQKGTSGGSVYNEQFF. Supplemented by reference TRBV5-1 and TRBJ2-1, the full variable domain reads KAGVTQTPRYLIKTRGQQVTLSCSPISGHRSVSWYQQTPGQGLQFLFEYFSETQRNKGNFPGRFSGRQFSNSRSEMNVSTLELGDSALYLCASSQKGTSGGSVYNEQFFGPGTRLTVL.

The chain links TRBV4-1 to TRBJ2-2; 7 positions match TRBD2. Germline-derived CDR1 and CDR2 are MGHRA and YSYEKL. J was trimmed by 8 bases and V by 6 bases; bases with no gene match: 6. This CDR3 is built from 13 residues. The CDR3 is CASSFNSGGELFF. CDR3 in DNA: TGCGCCAGCAGTTTCAATAGCGGGGGGGAGCTGTTTTTT.

The chain couples TRBV6-6 to TRBJ2-1, with TRBD2 matching 10 bases. The CDR3 sequence is 15 residues long. With V trimmed by 7 bases and J by 3 bases, 6 bases remained unmatched. The germline V gene encodes CDR1 MNHNY and CDR2 SVGAGI (reference sequence). The CDR3 loop reads CASTFGLADYNEQFF. CDR3 in DNA: TGTGCCAGCACATTCGGACTAGCGGACTACAATGAGCAGTTCTTC.